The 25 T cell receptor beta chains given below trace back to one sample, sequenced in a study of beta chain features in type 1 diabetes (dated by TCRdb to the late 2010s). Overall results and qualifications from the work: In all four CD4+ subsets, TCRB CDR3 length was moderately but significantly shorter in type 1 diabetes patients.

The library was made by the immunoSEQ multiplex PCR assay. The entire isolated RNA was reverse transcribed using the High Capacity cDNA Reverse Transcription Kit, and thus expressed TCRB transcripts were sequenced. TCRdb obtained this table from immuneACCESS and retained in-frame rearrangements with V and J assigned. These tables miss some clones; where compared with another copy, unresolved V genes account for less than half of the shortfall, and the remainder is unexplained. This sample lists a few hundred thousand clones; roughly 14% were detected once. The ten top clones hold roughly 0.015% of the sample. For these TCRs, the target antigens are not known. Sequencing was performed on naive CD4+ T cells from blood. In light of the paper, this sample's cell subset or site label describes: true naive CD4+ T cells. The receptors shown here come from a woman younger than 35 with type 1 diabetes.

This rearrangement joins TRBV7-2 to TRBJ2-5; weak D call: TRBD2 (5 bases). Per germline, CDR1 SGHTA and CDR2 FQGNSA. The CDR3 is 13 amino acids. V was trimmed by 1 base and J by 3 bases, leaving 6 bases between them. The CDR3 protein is CASSLEREETQYF. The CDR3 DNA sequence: TGTGCCAGCAGCTTAGAGAGGGAAGAGACCCAGTACTTC.

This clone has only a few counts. For the CDR3, the DNA is TGTGCCAGCCATAGCGTTAGCTCCTACAATGAGCAGTTCTTC. Amino acids: CASHSVSSYNEQFF. The chain carries TRBV14 and TRBJ2-1, with D perhaps TRBD2 (5 bases). The CDR3 is made up of 14 amino acids. Germline V gives CDR1 SGHDN, CDR2 FVKESK. The V end was cut by 8 bases, the J end by 0 bases, with 11 bases between.

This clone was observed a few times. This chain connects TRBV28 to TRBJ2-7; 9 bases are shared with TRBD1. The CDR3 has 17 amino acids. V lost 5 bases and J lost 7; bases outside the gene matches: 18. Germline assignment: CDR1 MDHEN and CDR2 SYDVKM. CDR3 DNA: TGTGCCAGCAGTCCCCCCTCACAGGGGGCGAAAACGAGGGAGCAGTACTTC. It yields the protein CASSPPSQGAKTREQYF. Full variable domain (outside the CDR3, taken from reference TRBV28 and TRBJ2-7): DVKVTQSSRYLVKRTGEKVFLECVQDMDHENMFWYRQDPGLGLRLIYFSYDVKMKEKGDIPEGYSVSREKKERFSLILESASTNQTSMYLCASSPPSQGAKTREQYFGPGTRLTVT.

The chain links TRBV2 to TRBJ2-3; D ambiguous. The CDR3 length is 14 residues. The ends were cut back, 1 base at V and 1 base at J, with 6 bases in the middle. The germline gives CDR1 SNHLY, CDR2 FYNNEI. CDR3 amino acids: CASSEGQGTDTQYF. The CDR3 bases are TGTGCCAGCAGTGAAGGGCAGGGCACAGATACGCAGTATTTT.

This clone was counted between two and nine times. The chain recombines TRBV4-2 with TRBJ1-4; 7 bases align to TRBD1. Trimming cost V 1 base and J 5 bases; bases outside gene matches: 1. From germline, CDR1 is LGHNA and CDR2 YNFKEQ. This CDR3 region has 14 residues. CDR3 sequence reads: CASSQGQGNEKLFF. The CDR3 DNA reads TGTGCCAGCAGCCAAGGACAGGGAAATGAAAAACTGTTTTTT.

This CDR3 reads CASSIAKGVQFF. DNA for the CDR3: TGTGCCAGTAGTATAGCAAAGGGGGTGCAGTTCTTC. V usage is TRBV19 and J usage is TRBJ2-1; possible D gene TRBD1, 6 bases. Germline loops: CDR1 LNHDA, CDR2 SQIVND (reference sequence). V lost 1 base and J lost 12, with 10 bases in between. The CDR3 has 12 amino acids.

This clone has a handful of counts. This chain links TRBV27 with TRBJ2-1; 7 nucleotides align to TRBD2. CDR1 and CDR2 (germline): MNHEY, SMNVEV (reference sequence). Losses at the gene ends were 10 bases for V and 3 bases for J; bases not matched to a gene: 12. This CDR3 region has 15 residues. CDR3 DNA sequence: TGTGCCACAACCAGATGGGGGAGGGACTACAATGAGCAGTTCTTC. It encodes CATTRWGRDYNEQFF.

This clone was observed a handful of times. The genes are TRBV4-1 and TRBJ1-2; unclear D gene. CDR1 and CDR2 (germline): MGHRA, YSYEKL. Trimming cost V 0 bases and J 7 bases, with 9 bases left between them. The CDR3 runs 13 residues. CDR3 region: CASSQDRWSGYTF. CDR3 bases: TGCGCCAGCAGCCAAGATAGGTGGAGTGGCTACACCTTC.

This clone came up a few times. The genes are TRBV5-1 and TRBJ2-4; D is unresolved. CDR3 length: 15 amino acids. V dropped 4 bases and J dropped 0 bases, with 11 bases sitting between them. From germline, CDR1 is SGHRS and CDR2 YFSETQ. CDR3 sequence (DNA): TGCGCCAGCAGCCCCCCTTGGGCAGCCAAAAACATTCAGTACTTC. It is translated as CASSPPWAAKNIQYF.

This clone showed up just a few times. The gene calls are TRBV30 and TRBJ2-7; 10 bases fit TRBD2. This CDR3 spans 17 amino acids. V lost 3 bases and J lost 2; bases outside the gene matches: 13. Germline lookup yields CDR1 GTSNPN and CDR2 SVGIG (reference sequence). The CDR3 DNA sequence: TGTGCCTGGAGAGGGAGGCGTGGGACTAGCGTCGCCTACGAGCAGTACTTC. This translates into CAWRGRRGTSVAYEQYF.

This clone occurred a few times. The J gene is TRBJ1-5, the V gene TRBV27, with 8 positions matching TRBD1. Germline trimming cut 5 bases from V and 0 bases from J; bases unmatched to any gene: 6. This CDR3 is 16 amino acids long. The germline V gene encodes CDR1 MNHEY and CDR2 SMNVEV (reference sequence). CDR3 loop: CASSPGTGFSNQPQHF. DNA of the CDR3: TGTGCCAGCAGTCCTGGGACAGGATTTAGCAATCAGCCCCAGCATTTT.

Written as DNA, the CDR3 is TGTGCCAGCAGTGATCGGGGGAGCAATCAGCCCCAGCATTTT. It translates to CASSDRGSNQPQHF. The rearrangement links TRBV2 to TRBJ1-5; the D gene is possibly TRBD1 (5 bases). Trimming left V 3 bases short and J 1 base short, with 7 bases between. Germline-derived CDR1 and CDR2 are SNHLY and FYNNEI. The CDR3 is made up of 14 amino acids.

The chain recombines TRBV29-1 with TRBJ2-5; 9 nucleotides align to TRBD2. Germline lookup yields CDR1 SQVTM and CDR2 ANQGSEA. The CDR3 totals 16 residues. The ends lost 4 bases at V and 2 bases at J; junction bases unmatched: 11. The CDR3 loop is CSVVPLRLAAQETQYF. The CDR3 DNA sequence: TGCAGCGTTGTCCCCCTAAGACTAGCGGCGCAAGAGACCCAGTACTTC.

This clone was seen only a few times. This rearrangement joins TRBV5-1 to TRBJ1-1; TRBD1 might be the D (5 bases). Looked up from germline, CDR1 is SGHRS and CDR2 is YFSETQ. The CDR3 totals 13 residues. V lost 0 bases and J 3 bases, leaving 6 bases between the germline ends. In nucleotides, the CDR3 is TGCGCCAGCAGCTTGGCGGGGGACACTGAAGCTTTCTTT. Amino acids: CASSLAGDTEAFF.

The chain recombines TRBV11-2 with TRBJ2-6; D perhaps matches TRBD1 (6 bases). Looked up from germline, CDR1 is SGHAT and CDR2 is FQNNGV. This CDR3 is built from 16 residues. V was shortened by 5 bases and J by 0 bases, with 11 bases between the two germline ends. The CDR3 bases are TGTGCCAGCAGCGCCCCAGGGGTCTCTGGGGCCAACGTCCTGACTTTC. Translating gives CASSAPGVSGANVLTF.

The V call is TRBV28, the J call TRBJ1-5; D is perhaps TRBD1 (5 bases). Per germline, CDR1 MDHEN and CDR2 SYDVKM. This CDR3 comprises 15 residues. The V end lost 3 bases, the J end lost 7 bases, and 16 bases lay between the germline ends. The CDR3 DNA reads TGTGCCAGCAGTTTGGTGTGGGGCGGAGGGCAGCCCCAGCATTTT. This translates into CASSLVWGGGQPQHF.

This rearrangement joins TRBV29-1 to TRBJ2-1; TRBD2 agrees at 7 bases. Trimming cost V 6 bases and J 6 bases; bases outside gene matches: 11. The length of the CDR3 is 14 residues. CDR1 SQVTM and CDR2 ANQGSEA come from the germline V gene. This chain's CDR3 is CSVPAGLRSNEQFF. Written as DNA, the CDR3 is TGCAGCGTACCAGCGGGGCTCCGGTCCAATGAGCAGTTCTTC.

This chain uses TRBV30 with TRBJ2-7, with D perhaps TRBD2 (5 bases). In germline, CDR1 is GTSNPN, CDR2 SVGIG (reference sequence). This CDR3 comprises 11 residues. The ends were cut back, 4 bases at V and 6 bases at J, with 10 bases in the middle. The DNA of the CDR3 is TGTGCCTGGACGACCGGGGTCGAGCAGTACGTC. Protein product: CAWTTGVEQYV.

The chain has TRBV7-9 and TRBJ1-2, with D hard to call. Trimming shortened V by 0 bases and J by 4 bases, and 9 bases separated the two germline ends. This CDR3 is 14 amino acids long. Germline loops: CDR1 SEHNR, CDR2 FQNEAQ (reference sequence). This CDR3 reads CASSLAAGSYGYTF. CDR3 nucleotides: TGTGCCAGCAGCTTAGCGGCCGGGAGCTATGGCTACACCTTC.

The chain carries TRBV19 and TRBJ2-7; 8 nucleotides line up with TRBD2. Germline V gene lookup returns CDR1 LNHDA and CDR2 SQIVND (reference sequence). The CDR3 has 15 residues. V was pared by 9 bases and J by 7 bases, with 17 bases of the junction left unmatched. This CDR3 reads CASSLRGGLRGEQYF. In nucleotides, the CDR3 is TGTGCCAGCTCCCTCCGGGGGGGACTCCGGGGAGAGCAGTACTTC.

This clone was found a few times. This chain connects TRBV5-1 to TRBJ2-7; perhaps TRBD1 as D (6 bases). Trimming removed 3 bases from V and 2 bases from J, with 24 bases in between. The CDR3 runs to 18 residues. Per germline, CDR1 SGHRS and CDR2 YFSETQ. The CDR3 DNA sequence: TGCGCCAGCAGCTCGAGTCGGCCGATACGGGACACCGCCTACGAGCAGTACTTC. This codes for CASSSSRPIRDTAYEQYF.

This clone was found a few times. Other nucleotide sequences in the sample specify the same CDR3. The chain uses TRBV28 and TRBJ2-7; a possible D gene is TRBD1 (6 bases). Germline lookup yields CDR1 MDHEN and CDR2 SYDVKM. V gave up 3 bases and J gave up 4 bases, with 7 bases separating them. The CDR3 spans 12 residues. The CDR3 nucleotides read TGTGCCAGCAGTTTGCAGGGGTACGAGCAGTACTTC. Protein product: CASSLQGYEQYF.

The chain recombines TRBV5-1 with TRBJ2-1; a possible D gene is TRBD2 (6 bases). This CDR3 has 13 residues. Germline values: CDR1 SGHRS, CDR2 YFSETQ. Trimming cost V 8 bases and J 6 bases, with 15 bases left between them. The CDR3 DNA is TGCGCCAGTGGACTATCGATTATCAATGAGCAGTTCTTC. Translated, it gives CASGLSIINEQFF. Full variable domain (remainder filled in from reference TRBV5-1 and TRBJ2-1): KAGVTQTPRYLIKTRGQQVTLSCSPISGHRSVSWYQQTPGQGLQFLFEYFSETQRNKGNFPGRFSGRQFSNSRSEMNVSTLELGDSALYLCASGLSIINEQFFGPGTRLTVL.

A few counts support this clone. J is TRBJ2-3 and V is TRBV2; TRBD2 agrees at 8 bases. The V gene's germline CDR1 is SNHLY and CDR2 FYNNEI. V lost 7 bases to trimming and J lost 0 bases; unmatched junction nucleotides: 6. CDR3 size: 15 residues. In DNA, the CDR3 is TGTGCCAGCATGATACTAGCGGCTAGCACAGATACGCAGTATTTT. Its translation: CASMILAASTDTQYF. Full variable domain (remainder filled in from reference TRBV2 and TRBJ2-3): EPEVTQTPSHQVTQMGQEVILRCVPISNHLYFYWYRQILGQKVEFLVSFYNNEISEKSEIFDDQFSVERPDGSNFTLKIRSTKLEDSAMYFCASMILAASTDTQYFGPGTRLTVL.

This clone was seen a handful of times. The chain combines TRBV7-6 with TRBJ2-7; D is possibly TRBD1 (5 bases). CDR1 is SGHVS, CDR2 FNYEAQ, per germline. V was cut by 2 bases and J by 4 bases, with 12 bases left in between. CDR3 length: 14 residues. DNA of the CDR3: TGTGCCAGCAGCTTACCCGGACATTTATACGAGCAGTACTTC. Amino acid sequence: CASSLPGHLYEQYF. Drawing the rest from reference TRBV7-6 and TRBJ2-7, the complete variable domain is GAGVSQSPRYKVTKRGQDVALRCDPISGHVSLYWYRQALGQGPEFLTYFNYEAQQDKSGLPNDRFSAERPEGSISTLTIQRTEQRDSAMYRCASSLPGHLYEQYFGPGTRLTVT.